These 11 T cell receptor beta chains came from one sample sequenced in a study of blood T cell repertoires in COVID-19. TCRdb's table, derived via immunoSEQ multiplex PCR, lists solely in-frame clones and lacks some. The top ten clones hold more than 0.7% of a sample with 450,000 or so clones, roughly 89% of them seen once. The specimen was peripheral blood. The receptors here all came from a man in his late teens or twenties with COVID-19, enrolled during active disease.

The chain couples TRBV19 to TRBJ1-5, with D tentatively TRBD1 (6 bases). The V and J ends lost 5 bases and 6 bases respectively, with 17 bases between them. CDR3 length equals 15 residues. Germline V CDR1 and CDR2: LNHDA, SQIVND (reference sequence). The DNA for the CDR3 is TGTGCCAGTAGTGTCACTCAGGGGTTCCGTCAGCCCCAGCATTTT. The encoded protein is CASSVTQGFRQPQHF.

This chain uses TRBV24-1 with TRBJ2-3, with a weak D call TRBD1 (5 bases). From germline, CDR1 is KGHDR and CDR2 SFDVKD. The CDR3 has 15 amino acids. The V end was cut by 4 bases, the J end by 2 bases, with 12 bases between. DNA of the CDR3: TGTGCCACCAGTGACTCCACAGGATACACAGATACGCAGTATTTT. It is translated as CATSDSTGYTDTQYF.

This chain uses TRBV3-1 (or the pseudogene TRBV3-2) with TRBJ2-3; 8 nucleotides agree with TRBD2. CDR3 length equals 13 residues. CDR1 and CDR2 from the germline V gene are LGHDT and YNNKEL (reference sequence). V lost 1 base and J lost 11; bases outside the gene matches: 5. The chain's CDR3 is CASSQVRGGGQYF. The CDR3 region has the DNA TGTGCCAGCAGCCAAGTTCGGGGGGGAGGGCAGTATTTT.

The chain links TRBV4-1 to TRBJ2-1, with a possible D match to TRBD2 (5 bases). Germline lookup yields CDR1 MGHRA and CDR2 YSYEKL. CDR3 length equals 15 residues. The V gene lost 4 bases and the J gene lost 6 bases, with 16 bases spanning the gap. The CDR3: CASSLRVAISNEQFF. CDR3 nucleotide sequence: TGCGCCAGCAGCCTGAGGGTGGCGATATCCAATGAGCAGTTCTTC.

The V call is TRBV5-1, the J call TRBJ2-7; D not resolved. Germline V gene data show CDR1 as SGHRS and CDR2 as YFSETQ. V was shortened by 0 bases and J by 0 bases, with 7 bases between the two germline ends. The CDR3 is made up of 14 amino acids. The CDR3 DNA reads as TGCGCCAGCAGCTTGGAACAGCCCTCCTACGAGCAGTACTTC. Translated: CASSLEQPSYEQYF.

The rearrangement joins TRBV6-4 to TRBJ1-5, with D unclear. The V gene's germline CDR1 is MRHNA and CDR2 SNTAGT. The CDR3 length is 15 residues. V lost 2 bases, J lost 0 bases, and 8 bases lay in between. The CDR3: CASSDPTLSNQPQHF. The DNA of the CDR3 is TGTGCCAGCAGTGACCCGACACTTAGCAATCAGCCCCAGCATTTT.

The rearrangement uses TRBV15 and TRBJ2-5, with a weak D call TRBD1 (6 bases). The V end was cut by 0 bases, the J end by 1 base, with 9 bases between. CDR3 size: 15 residues. Germline V lookup: CDR1 LNHNV, CDR2 YYDKDF (reference sequence). Written as DNA, the CDR3 is TGTGCCACCAGCAGAGATAGACAGGCCCAAGAGACCCAGTACTTC. It specifies CATSRDRQAQETQYF.

This chain uses TRBV7-6 with TRBJ2-7; 13 positions agree with TRBD2. The CDR3 extends over 17 amino acids. The germline CDR1 and CDR2 sequences are SGHVS and FNYEAQ. V trimming: 3 bases; J trimming: 4 bases; junction bases outside the gene matches: 9. The CDR3 DNA reads as TGTGCCAGCAGCTTTAGACTAGCGGGGGGACTACCGTACGAGCAGTACTTC. Its translation: CASSFRLAGGLPYEQYF.

The chain uses TRBV3-1 (or the pseudogene TRBV3-2) and TRBJ2-3; perhaps TRBD1 as D (5 bases). The germline gives CDR1 LGHDT, CDR2 YNNKEL (reference sequence). This CDR3 is 15 amino acids long. The ends were cut back, 0 bases at V and 6 bases at J, with 13 bases in the middle. The CDR3 DNA is TGTGCCAGCAGCCAAGATCTAGGGGCTTCTGATACGCAGTATTTT. It yields the protein CASSQDLGASDTQYF.

The chain couples TRBV6-1 to TRBJ2-2, with 9 positions matching TRBD1. The CDR3 loop spans 16 amino acids. V shed 3 bases, J shed 1 base, and the junction held 3 bases outside the gene matches. Germline CDR1 MNHNS, CDR2 SASEGT. The chain's CDR3 is CASSDRTGVNTGELFF. The CDR3 bases are TGTGCCAGCAGTGATAGGACAGGGGTGAACACCGGGGAGCTGTTTTTT.

The chain joins TRBV11-3 to TRBJ2-1; 10 bases are a match to TRBD2. The CDR3 is made up of 16 amino acids. Germline-derived CDR1 and CDR2 are SGHNT and YENEEA. Trimming at V came to 4 bases and at J to 7 bases, leaving 10 bases not matched to a gene. The CDR3 DNA sequence: TGTGCCAGCAGCTGGGCTAGCGGGAGCATTGCTAATGAGCAGTTCTTC. Its protein is CASSWASGSIANEQFF.